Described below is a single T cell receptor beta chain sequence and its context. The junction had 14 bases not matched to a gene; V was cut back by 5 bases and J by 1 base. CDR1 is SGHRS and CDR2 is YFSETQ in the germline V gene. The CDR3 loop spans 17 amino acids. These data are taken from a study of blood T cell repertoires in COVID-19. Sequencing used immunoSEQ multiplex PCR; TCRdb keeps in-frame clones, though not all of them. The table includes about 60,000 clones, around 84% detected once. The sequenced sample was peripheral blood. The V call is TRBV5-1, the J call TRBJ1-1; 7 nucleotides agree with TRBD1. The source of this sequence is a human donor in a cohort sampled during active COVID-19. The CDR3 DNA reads TGCGCCAGCAGACACGCTACTCCAACAGGGGAGAACACTGAAGCTTTCTTT. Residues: CASRHATPTGENTEAFF.